Listed below are T cell receptor beta chains from one sample, sequenced in a study of T-cell memory formation after mild COVID-19. A single record per CDR3 protein comes from TCRdb applying MiXCR to the 5' RACE reads. Of about 58,000 distinct CDR3 sequences in the sample, about 30% are singletons; the top ten hold roughly 44%. The sequenced material came from PBMCs or a T cell subset sorted from them (not recorded which). The source is a man in his late teens or twenties who had mild COVID-19 (a few samples of this study predate the infection). Cell type and time point are not known. Each CDR3 is given without its conserved first and last residue.

V: TRBV3-1; length: 15; J: TRBJ1-2; CDR3: ASSQALSGLANYGYT
V: TRBV12-3/TRBV12-4; length: 10; J: TRBJ1-1; CDR3: ASSSLLREAF
V: TRBV27; length: 13; J: TRBJ2-5; CDR3: ASSLSRGRMETQY
V: TRBV7-9; length: 15; J: TRBJ2-1; CDR3: ASSLVGIGVTYNEQF
V: TRBV7-6; length: 11; J: TRBJ1-1; CDR3: ASSLSGIGEAF
V: TRBV19; length: 13; J: TRBJ1-6; CDR3: ASSNLPGLNSPLH
V: TRBV30; length: 13; J: TRBJ2-1; CDR3: AWSGSRAPYNEQF
V: TRBV4-2; length: 14; J: TRBJ2-7; CDR3: ASSETDQGPAYEQY
V: TRBV11-2; length: 10; J: .; CDR3: ASSLGSETQY
V: TRBV7-2; length: 15; J: TRBJ2-1; CDR3: ASSLGQGEPTYNEQF
V: TRBV7-2; length: 12; J: TRBJ1-1; CDR3: ASSMDPGNTEAF
V: TRBV7-6; length: 11; J: TRBJ1-4; CDR3: ASSLQENEKLF
V: TRBV7-6; length: 10; J: TRBJ1-1; CDR3: ASSLVASEAF
V: TRBV27; length: 13; J: TRBJ2-3; CDR3: ASSLSGGPTDTQY
V: TRBV6-2/TRBV6-3; length: 14; J: TRBJ2-3; CDR3: ASSYRYRTGTDTQY
V: TRBV27; length: 16; J: TRBJ2-6; CDR3: ASSYGQGMGSGANVLT
V: TRBV18; length: 17; J: TRBJ2-5; CDR3: ASSPPRPARDRGRETQY
V: TRBV20-1; length: 14; J: TRBJ2-3; CDR3: SARALLSGLRDTQY
V: TRBV4-3; length: 14; J: TRBJ2-3; CDR3: ASSRSLAGETDTQY
V: TRBV5-1; length: 14; J: TRBJ2-1; CDR3: ASSPPRLGPYNEQF
V: TRBV7-7; length: 14; J: TRBJ2-3; CDR3: ASSPTGPIPPDTQY
V: TRBV7-6; length: 13; J: TRBJ2-1; CDR3: ASSSGQGVVDEQF
V: TRBV7-6; length: 9; J: TRBJ2-1; CDR3: ASSFGYEQF
V: TRBV12-3/TRBV12-4; length: 8; J: TRBJ2-4; CDR3: ASGGNIQY
V: TRBV18; length: 14; J: TRBJ1-2; CDR3: ASSPTTGQAGRGYT
V: TRBV11-2; length: 13; J: TRBJ1-1; CDR3: ASSAPRGVGPEAF
V: TRBV10-1; length: 12; J: TRBJ2-3; CDR3: ASGGLAGTDTQY
V: TRBV3-1; length: 17; J: TRBJ2-1; CDR3: ASSQDGVAGASSYNEQF
V: TRBV30; length: 8; J: TRBJ2-1; CDR3: AWGEGEQF
V: TRBV5-1; length: 14; J: TRBJ2-1; CDR3: ASTQGLAGESNEQF
V: TRBV7-7; length: 12; J: TRBJ2-5; CDR3: ASSLWTGEETQY
V: TRBV9; length: 13; J: TRBJ2-3; CDR3: ASSVDDRVTDTQY
V: TRBV6-5; length: 13; J: TRBJ1-1; CDR3: ASSRPGTGTTEAF
V: TRBV12-3/TRBV12-4; length: 13; J: TRBJ2-1; CDR3: ASSPAGASYNEQF
V: TRBV10-3; length: 11; J: TRBJ2-3; CDR3: AIRGGLADTQY
V: TRBV11-2; length: 11; J: TRBJ2-2; CDR3: ASSLDVTGELF
V: TRBV6-5; length: 13; J: TRBJ2-3; CDR3: ASSYGDRSTDTQY
V: TRBV6-2/TRBV6-3; length: 13; J: TRBJ1-1; CDR3: ASWGPRGLKTEAF
V: TRBV4-2; length: 13; J: TRBJ2-7; CDR3: ASSQETGGTYEQY
V: TRBV5-6; length: 14; J: TRBJ2-1; CDR3: ASSLGASGGYNEQF
V: TRBV5-6; length: 14; J: TRBJ2-4; CDR3: ASSFGRGWSKNIQY
V: TRBV3-1; length: 14; J: TRBJ2-2; CDR3: ASSQETGVGAGELF
V: TRBV20-1; length: 11; J: TRBJ2-7; CDR3: SANKGGSYEQY
V: TRBV5-1; length: 11; J: TRBJ2-7; CDR3: ASSLDGPNEQY
V: TRBV7-2; length: 13; J: TRBJ2-4; CDR3: ASSSPVLAKNIQY
V: TRBV7-3; length: 11; J: TRBJ2-3; CDR3: ASSLVPGDTQY
V: TRBV7-9; length: 11; J: TRBJ1-2; CDR3: ASSGSPSGGYT
V: TRBV4-2; length: 15; J: TRBJ2-4; CDR3: ASSQDWGLAGENIQY
V: TRBV7-6; length: 10; J: TRBJ2-7; CDR3: ASSYRDNEQY
V: TRBV12-3/TRBV12-4; length: 13; J: TRBJ2-5; CDR3: AIRPSGGVQETQY
V: TRBV15; length: 15; J: TRBJ2-5; CDR3: ATSRTGNQDFEETQY
V: TRBV7-2; length: 13; J: TRBJ2-3; CDR3: ASSSTGGNTDTQY
V: TRBV20-1; length: 13; J: TRBJ2-1; CDR3: SARPDGSSYNEQF
V: TRBV7-8; length: 13; J: TRBJ2-3; CDR3: ASSLDVSSTDTQY
V: TRBV6-6; length: 12; J: TRBJ2-5; CDR3: ASSTRTGQETQY
V: TRBV5-1; length: 10; J: TRBJ1-1; CDR3: ASTSGGTEAF
V: TRBV20-1; length: 12; J: TRBJ2-5; CDR3: SASPPGAMETQY
V: TRBV12-3/TRBV12-4; length: 9; J: TRBJ2-5; CDR3: ASSLSQTQY
V: TRBV6-5; length: 12; J: TRBJ1-1; CDR3: ASSPDRGGTEAF
V: TRBV2; length: 12; J: TRBJ2-1; CDR3: ASSEFDRGNEQF